These 3 T cell receptor beta chains came from one sample sequenced in a study of neurological immune-mediated disorders. The time point: longitudinal time-point 2. TCRdb itself ran the 5' RACE reads through MiXCR, one entry per CDR3 protein. This sample carries some 49,000 distinct CDR3 sequences, around 13% of them seen once, and the ten largest clones take 4.5%. Sequencing was performed on PBMCs. These TCRs come from a male donor with HTLV-1-associated myelopathy (HAM/TSP).

This clonotype was seen many times. V and J are TRBV11-2 and TRBJ2-5; D is possibly TRBD1 (6 bases). CDR1 SGHAT and CDR2 FQNNGV come from the germline V gene. The CDR3 is 18 amino acids. V was pared by 1 base and J by 4 bases, with 22 bases between. The CDR3 DNA reads TGTGCCAGCAGCTTAGCGAGGACCCAGACTCCAGGGGTAGAGACCCAGTACTTC. This codes for CASSLARTQTPGVETQYF.

This clonotype showed up many times. The chain has TRBV20-1 and TRBJ1-1; D not certain. Germline-derived CDR1 and CDR2 are DFQATT and SNEGSKA (reference sequence). V lost 2 bases and J 0 bases, leaving 7 bases between the germline ends. The CDR3 loop spans 13 amino acids. The DNA of the CDR3 is TGCAGTGCTAGACCGGGAATGAACACTGAAGCTTTCTTT. It encodes CSARPGMNTEAFF.

This clonotype was seen ten or more times. The V and J genes are TRBV24-1 and TRBJ1-5; possibly TRBD1 for D (5 bases). This CDR3 spans 16 amino acids. V was clipped by 2 bases and J by 0 bases, with 10 bases between them. Germline-derived CDR1 and CDR2 are KGHDR and SFDVKD. The CDR3 DNA sequence: TGTGCCACCAGTGATTCCCGGGGGTATAGCAATCAGCCCCAGCATTTT. Translating gives CATSDSRGYSNQPQHF.